The sequence of this T cell receptor beta chain was determined in a study of regulatory T cells in long-lasting Graves disease. Across the whole study: Patients newly diagnosed with Graves' had been on antithyroid drugs for under 3 months.

Library construction for TCR beta used iRepertoire HTBI primers and Arm-PCR of CDR3 regions. TCRdb re-called the multiplex PCR reads with MiXCR, one entry per CDR3 protein. Of approximately 540,000 distinct CDR3 sequences in the sample, about 11% were seen once. This clonotype was observed many times. The CDR3 is made up of 14 amino acids. Germline V lookup: CDR1 LNHDA, CDR2 SQIVND (reference sequence). Trimming pared 7 bases from V and 2 bases from J, leaving 14 bases between. Time point in this sample: newly diagnosed GD, antithyroid drugs for less than 3 months. PBMC RNA was the source of the TCR library. Around 10 milliliters of peripheral blood were drawn into EDTA tubes. The data were also submitted as part of a second study, on T cells in Graves' hyperthyroidism and ophthalmopathy. From that second work: Stable hyperthyroidism was separated from ophthalmopathy by a model based on 13 V-J features.

The chain recombines TRBV19 with TRBJ1-2; D is perhaps TRBD1 (5 bases). The specimen comprised peripheral blood mononuclear cells (PBMCs), sampled at new diagnosis, from a patient treated with antithyroid drugs. The TCR comes from a woman between 25 and 40 years old with Graves disease. The CDR3 DNA is TGTGCCAGTACAGGCAGGGTATCAAACTATGGCTACACCTTC. Translation: CASTGRVSNYGYTF.